This TCR beta chain originates from a study of shared clonotypes between healthy human individuals. Study background: The people who gave samples were two women and three men aged 18 to 49. General study findings and limits: Sampling included only blood; tissue repertoires likely differ. Generation probabilities were higher for clonotypes shared across all four sorted-subset donors than for unshared ones.

Comments on this clone: Its antigen is unknown.

The CDR3 is 15 residues long. The germline CDR1 and CDR2 sequences are LNHDA and SQIVND (reference sequence). V was pared by 6 bases and J by 0 bases, with 3 bases of the junction left unmatched. All donors qualified as healthy HIV-negative adults and had experienced no recent acute infections or vaccinations. Produced via immunoSEQ multiplex PCR; TCRdb's table is partial and in-frame only. The table has about 2.4 million clones, approximately 92% seen once. The clonotype was recovered from a man between 18 and 29 years old in good health. Sequenced: naive CD4+ T cells sorted from blood. The subset is: CD45RA+ positively selected. This sequence joins TRBV19 and TRBJ1-4, with 8 bases aligning to TRBD1. The CDR3 coding sequence is TGTGCCAGTAGACTACAGGGGGCAACTAATGAAAAACTGTTTTTT. This gives the protein CASRLQGATNEKLFF.